This T cell receptor beta chain emerged from a study of PD-1 blockade in classical Hodgkin lymphoma. General study results and limits: Nivolumab initiated under 1 year post-ASCT led to patient exclusion.

Losses at the gene ends were 5 bases for V and 4 bases for J; bases not matched to a gene: 7. In germline, CDR1 is SGDLS, CDR2 YYNGEE. The length of the CDR3 is 15 residues. Following autologous stem cell transplantation, relapse occurred in every patient, and exposure to brentuximab vedotin varied. Investigators obtained CD8+ T cells from thawed PBMCs by magnetic negative selection. In the case of this clone: The target antigen is unknown.

This table comes from immunoSEQ multiplex PCR, and its TCRdb copy is limited to in-frame clones, with some not included. Among around 13,000 clones listed, approximately 79% were seen once. Specimen: CD8+ T cells from blood, collected at baseline. This TCR was recovered from a human donor with classical Hodgkin lymphoma. The rearrangement uses TRBV9 and TRBJ1-3; 9 bases fit TRBD1. The CDR3: CASRSQGAAGNTIYF. The CDR3 nucleotides read TGTGCCAGCAGGTCACAGGGGGCGGCCGGAAACACCATATATTTT. Complete variable domain (other parts from reference TRBV9 and TRBJ1-3): DSGVTQTPKHLITATGQRVTLRCSPRSGDLSVYWYQQSLDQGLQFLIQYYNGEERAKGNILERFSAQQFPDLHSELNLSSLELGDSALYFCASRSQGAAGNTIYFGEGSWLTVV.